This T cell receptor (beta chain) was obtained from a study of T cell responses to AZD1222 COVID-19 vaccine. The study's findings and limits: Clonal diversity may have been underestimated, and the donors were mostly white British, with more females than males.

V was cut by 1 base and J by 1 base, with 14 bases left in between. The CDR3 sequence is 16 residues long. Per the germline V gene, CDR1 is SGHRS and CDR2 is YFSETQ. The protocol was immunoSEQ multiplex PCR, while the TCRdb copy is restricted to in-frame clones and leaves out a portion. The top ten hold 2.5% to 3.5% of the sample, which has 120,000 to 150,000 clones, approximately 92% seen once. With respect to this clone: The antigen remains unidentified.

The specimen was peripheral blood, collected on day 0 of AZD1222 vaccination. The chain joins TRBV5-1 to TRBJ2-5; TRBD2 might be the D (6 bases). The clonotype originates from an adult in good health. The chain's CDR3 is CASSLNGVGSQETQYF. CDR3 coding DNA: TGCGCCAGCAGCTTGAATGGGGTCGGGAGCCAAGAGACCCAGTACTTC.